The sequence of this TCR beta chain was determined in a study of CD8+ T cells in alopecia areata (dated by TCRdb to the late 2010s). Context from the whole study: The treated patients, all with moderate-to-severe alopecia areata, were enrolled in an open-label pilot trial of oral tofacitinib given at 5 to 10 mg twice daily. Tofacitinib was given for 6 to 18 months, followed by 6 months of follow-up off drug to assess delayed response and recurrence. Amplification of TCRbeta CDR3 regions was done by immunoSEQ multiplex PCR using 35 Vbeta forward primers and 13 Jbeta reverse primers. On the human side, TCRbeta sequencing was run on scalp tissue and on sorted CD4+ and CD8+ peripheral blood T cells from healthy controls and from alopecia areata patients with either patchy or totalis/universalis disease. RNA was obtained with the PAXgene miRNA kit for fixed scalp, the miRNeasy kit for PBMCs, and the RNeasy kit for mouse skin. Biopsies were taken from tofacitinib-treated patients at baseline and again at 4 and 24 weeks into treatment, and several of those patients also had a later scalp biopsy. The SALT score, which quantifies the percentage of affected scalp surface area, was used to measure disease severity in treated patients. Scalp clonality was compared across normal scalp (n=4), patchy alopecia areata scalp (n=8), and alopecia totalis/universalis scalp (n=8). In both human patients and the C3H/HeJ mouse model, the study applied high-throughput TCRbeta sequencing to look at T cell clonal expansion in alopecia areata. The paper's findings and limits, for the study overall: The treated cohort was small, with a single nonresponder, so links between baseline CD8+ expansion and response need larger studies. During tofacitinib treatment, many expanded lesional clones stuck around in both scalp and blood, and this persistence may partly explain why relapse happens after treatment is stopped. Scalp TCR repertoire analysis is complicated because resident alphabeta T cells in normal human skin are also sequenced, whereas mouse skin is dominated by gammadelta T cells. Compared with normal scalp, lesional scalp, particularly in alopecia totalis/universalis, had higher clonality and more expanded CD8+ clones, which suggests antigenic drive. Shared TCR sequences between patients were less evident than in mice, which may be partly attributable to HLA diversity in the patient population. Scalp clonality and the number of expanded CD8+ clones among the top 100 scalp clones were significantly decreased by tofacitinib.

The sample's time point label is to be understood as: about 4 weeks on oral tofacitinib. Taken with the paper, the label for treatment or condition translates to: oral pan-JAK inhibitor, 5-10 mg twice daily. Lesional scalp punch biopsies and peripheral blood were obtained from alopecia areata patients. PBMCs were isolated by density centrifugation and stained for CD3, CD4 and CD8, and CD4+ and CD8+ T cells were sorted on a FACSAria. Notes on this clone: Its cognate antigen has yet to be identified. No much larger clone is present one base from it, and per-base qualities are unavailable.

Relative to germline, V is missing 1 base and J is missing 7 bases, with 7 bases of the junction outside any gene match. From a lookup of the germline V gene (reference sequence), CDR1 and CDR2 are GTSNPN and SVGIG. The CDR3, from cysteine to phenylalanine, totals 15 residues. Solely the CDR3 DNA is kept, with 45 bases framed from the first base. Libraries were constructed by the immunoSEQ multiplex PCR assay. RNA was extracted from all samples and reverse transcribed into cDNA as template for TCR sequencing. SuperScript III was used for first-strand cDNA synthesis, primed with a 2:1 mix of oligo-dT and random hexamers. Amplification bias was assessed with a synthetic immune receptor repertoire, and residual bias was removed computationally. On the study's bioinformatics: Raw reads were preprocessed for error removal, and CDR3 was defined according to IMGT conventions as running from the conserved cysteine to phenylalanine. To get clonality, Shannon entropy was normalized by log2 of the number of productive unique TCRs and the result was subtracted from 1. Whether each scalp clone was CD4 or CD8 was inferred by checking scalp TCRbeta sequences against the CD4 and CD8 repertoires from sorted blood. The clones in this table, taken by TCRdb from immuneACCESS, are in-frame only. Not every clone is retained; where verified, under half of the shortfall comes from an unresolved V gene, and the cause of the rest is unknown. V and J calls and clone size come straight from that table; D and trimming were deduced from the DNA. The sample table shows 140,000 to 150,000 clones, and 45% to 60% are seen once. The ten most abundant clones make up roughly 15% of the sample.

This TCR derives from a human donor with alopecia areata. The specimen comprised CD8+ T cells sorted from blood, sampled at week 4, from a patient treated with tofacitinib. Recombination joined TRBV30 with TRBJ1-2, with 12 middle bases fitting TRBD1. In nucleotide form, the sequence is TGTGCCTGGAGTGAGGGACAGGGGGCGTCTTCTGGCTACACCTTC. It codes for CAWSEGQGASSGYTF.